This TCR beta chain was captured in a study of blood T cell repertoires in COVID-19. V was clipped by 2 bases and J by 3 bases; unmatched bases: 6. This CDR3 region has 16 residues. Germline V gives CDR1 MNHEY, CDR2 SVGAGI. Assay: immunoSEQ multiplex PCR; the TCRdb copy retains only in-frame clones and omits some. The data contain approximately 27,000 clones, approximately 94% of them singletons. Sequences were obtained from peripheral blood. This TCR derives from a human donor with active COVID-19. The donor label of this sample is uncertain. The chain joins TRBV6-5 to TRBJ1-1; 10 bases fit TRBD1. CDR3 in amino acids: CASSYAGGQGHTEAFF. CDR3 bases: TGTGCCAGCAGTTACGCGGGGGGACAGGGGCACACTGAAGCTTTCTTT.